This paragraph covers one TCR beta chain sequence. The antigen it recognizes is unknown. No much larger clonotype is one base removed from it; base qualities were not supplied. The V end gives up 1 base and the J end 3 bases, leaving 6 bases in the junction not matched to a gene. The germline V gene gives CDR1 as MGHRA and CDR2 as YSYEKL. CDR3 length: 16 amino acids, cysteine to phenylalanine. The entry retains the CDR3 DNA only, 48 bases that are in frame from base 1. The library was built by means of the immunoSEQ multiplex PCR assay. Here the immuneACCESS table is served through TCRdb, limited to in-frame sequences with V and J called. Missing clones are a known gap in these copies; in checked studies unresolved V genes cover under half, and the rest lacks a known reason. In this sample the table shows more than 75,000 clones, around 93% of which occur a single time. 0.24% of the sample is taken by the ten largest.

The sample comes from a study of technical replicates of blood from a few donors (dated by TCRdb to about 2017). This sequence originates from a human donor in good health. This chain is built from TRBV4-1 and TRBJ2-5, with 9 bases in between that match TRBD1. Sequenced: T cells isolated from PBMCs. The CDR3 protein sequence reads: CASSQVGTGQEETQYF. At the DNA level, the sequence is TGCGCCAGCAGCCAAGTTGGGACAGGGCAAGAAGAGACCCAGTACTTC.